This T cell receptor beta chain was captured by sequencing in a study of STAT5B mutations in CD4+ large granular lymphocyte leukemia. General study results and limits: CD4-sorted patient repertoires seemed more clonal than healthy CD4+ repertoires. Main leukemic clonotypes were patient-specific, but 25% appeared at low frequency elsewhere.

Per germline, CDR1 LNHDA and CDR2 SQIVND (reference sequence). The V end was cut by 6 bases, the J end by 0 bases, with 12 bases between. The CDR3 consists of 15 residues. The assay was run at survey level. The repertoire was sequenced with immunoSEQ multiplex PCR; TCRdb's copy has only in-frame clones and lacks some. The sample yields under 55,000 clones, around 85% seen once. Controls came from buffy coats of healthy blood donors. Points on this clone: Its target is not known.

The sequence came from a human donor in good health. The sample was CD4+ T cells from blood buffy coats. This chain joins TRBV19 and TRBJ2-4; D is tentatively TRBD1 or TRBD2 (6 bases each). CDR3 sequence: CASSSKGGAKNIQYF. The CDR3 nucleotides are TGTGCCAGTAGCTCAAAGGGGGGAGCCAAAAACATTCAGTACTTC.